This T cell receptor beta chain was recovered during a study of cytomegalovirus exposure and HLA in healthy donors (dated by TCRdb to about 2017). The study in broad terms: An earlier analysis of under 600 of the donors reported 250 to 300 Gb of sequence data and some 120 million unique TCR beta sequences from about 179 million T cells. To study patterns of TCR occurrence, a later analysis re-analyzed previously published TCR beta repertoires from several hundred donors and added high-resolution HLA genotyping. Donor age, sex, ethnicity and CMV serostatus were compiled together with the repertoire data. Among the approximately 400 genotyped donors, 75% to 90% belonged to the genetic ancestry cluster associated with self-reported Caucasian donors. Across 398 genotyped donors of the cohort, an average of approximately 220,000 unique TCR beta nucleotide sequences per donor were sequenced, and roughly 20% of those sequences were non-productive. Along with the approximately 670-subject first cohort, a separate validation cohort of over a hundred different subjects was used. HLA typing covered class I and class II loci at four-digit resolution. The study combined high-throughput TCR immunosequencing, statistical association of individual TCRs with disease status, and machine learning to predict cytomegalovirus infection status. The study aimed to test whether cataloging public T cell receptors could reveal signatures of past pathogen exposure. Roughly 300 gigabases of sequencing data and 80 million or so unique TCR sequences were included in an early release covering several hundred HLA-typed donors. The T cell repertoires of 670 or so subjects were profiled by immunosequencing and related to cytomegalovirus serostatus. Roughly five DR-DQ haplotypes were treated as single units for association and clustering because of strong linkage in the cohort. All discovery cohort repertoires had been generated on a single sequencing platform. Rather than drawing on any new phenotypic data, the later analysis identified candidate immune exposures from TCR beta sequences and the way those sequences occurred across donors. Typing coverage differed by locus: A, B, C, DRB1 and DQB1 were typed in about 629-640 donors, DQA1 in about 560, DPA1 in 600 to 610, and DPB1 in around 490. A later genetic analysis took genome-wide SNP genotypes for about three fifths of the 666 donors and used that subset as a discovery cohort. In an earlier analysis of over 550 of the donors, high-throughput TCR beta sequencing was used to judge whether each TCR beta V gene segment behaved as functional or pseudogenic.

Libraries were prepared through the immunoSEQ multiplex PCR assay. A mixture of 60 forward primers for TCR Vbeta segments and 13 reverse primers for TCR Jbeta segments was used in the multiplex PCR. Amplification of the CDR3 region of rearranged TCR beta genes was performed with a multiplex PCR assay on genomic DNA. Amplified TCR beta libraries were sequenced as 87-base-pair reads on the Illumina HiSeq System. The original pipeline was this. Across the 670 or so repertoires, a later analysis counted approximately 75 million unique TCR beta chains, roughly 11 million of which were shared by at least two donors. Raw reads were error-corrected and collapsed into unique sequences with a nearest-neighbor algorithm that merged closely related sequences to remove PCR and sequencing errors. CDR3 sequences were aligned to IMGT reference sequences to assign V, D and J gene segments. For a sequence to be retained, a match of at least six nucleotides was required to both a V gene segment and a J gene segment. Rearrangements were classified as productive when the CDR3 lacked stop codons and remained in frame with V and J, and all other rearrangements were classified as non-productive. CDR3 was defined according to IMGT convention as the region running from the second conserved V-encoded cysteine to the conserved J-encoded phenylalanine. Sequences without an unambiguous match to a single V gene segment were excluded from the earlier analysis of a few hundred of the donors. In an earlier analysis of several hundred of the donors, V segments were called functional above 56.7% productive rearrangements and were called segregating when the between-donor standard deviation exceeded 5%. A statistical classification framework was built to diagnose cytomegalovirus status from the catalog of TCR beta chain sequences. In a later analysis, TCR nucleotide sequences were compared against IMGT/GENE-DB human TR gene sequences so that V and J genes could be assigned. In a later analysis, CDR3 sequences and most-parsimonious VDJ recombination scenarios were assigned using the TCRdist pipeline. A later analysis defined each TCR beta chain by its CDR3 amino acid sequence plus V-gene family, and excluded reads lacking a unique V-gene family. As a way to deal with suspected cross-contamination and a sequencing artifact, a later analysis dropped 450 to 700 nucleotide sequences that were highly shared and had low generation probability. In a later analysis, a clonal expansion index for each public chain was calculated from normalized within-repertoire ranks of inferred template counts. In a later analysis, generation probabilities were computed using a VDJ recombination model fitted to out-of-frame rearrangements, and the results were checked against IGoR. A later analysis scored TCR-TCR, TCR-HLA and TCR-CMV co-occurrence with hypergeometric tests, applying a repertoire-size bias correction to TCR pairs. False discovery rates were estimated in a later analysis by permuting HLA or CMV assignments 20 times. A later analysis grouped co-occurring TCRs with DBSCAN, adding TCRdist sequence similarity when clustering within HLA-allele-positive subsets. Repertoires with fewer than 30,000 or more than 120,000 public chains were left out of co-occurrence clustering, as were a handful of repertoires with anomalous nucleotide sharing. The clones in this table, taken by TCRdb from immuneACCESS, are in-frame only. Not every clone is retained; where verified, under half of the shortfall comes from an unresolved V gene, and the cause of the rest is unknown. V, J and clone size derive from that table, while D and trimming were established from the DNA sequence. The sample table includes more than 40,000 clones. The top ten clones comprise more than 0.9% of the sample.

The cohort was made up of several hundred healthy bone marrow donors. At the time of sampling, all cohort members were nominally healthy, though unrecorded immune exposures were likely present. The donor was CMV seronegative and belonged to the group of around 350 seronegative cohort members. A peripheral blood sample was collected from each donor, and TCR beta sequencing was performed on peripheral blood mononuclear cells. The Qiagen DNeasy Blood Extraction Kit was used to extract genomic DNA from the blood cell samples. Results the study describes overall, beyond this receptor: A further reported finding was that TCR beta sequences accurately predicted the HLA-A and HLA-B alleles for most subjects in the first cohort. An association between a missense DCLRE1C variant and V-gene and J-gene trimming of TCR beta chains was found in a later genetic analysis and replicated in an independent cohort. Specific HLA alleles were associated with roughly 16,000 TCR beta sequences at a false discovery rate of 0.05 in a later analysis. A cluster of highly shared sequence variants was judged likely to represent a technical artifact of the sequencing pipeline. Linkage disequilibrium might explain the correlated functional status among segregating V segments, but an unknown experimental factor could not be ruled out. About 17 rarely observed V segments, including chromosome 9 orphons, were excluded from the earlier analysis of approximately 500 of the donors because counts were too low. While some public TCRs were present in many individuals, most TCR sequences turned up only very rarely across donors. An earlier analysis of several hundred of the donors showed that most TCR beta V segments appeared in productive rearrangements either about 87% or about 30% of the time, which broadly matched IMGT annotations. In a later analysis, several top co-occurrence clusters were reported to appear linked to parvovirus B19, influenza, CMV and Epstein-Barr virus. Only TCR beta chains were sequenced in this cohort, and the absence of alpha or paired-chain data limited detectable features. Presence/absence analyses assumed roughly uniform sequencing depth across donors, an assumption that may not hold. In a later genetic analysis, fewer N-insertions in productive TCRs were reported among donors in an Asian-associated ancestry cluster than the approximately 710-donor mean. According to a later analysis, TCR association rates differed among HLA loci, with DRB1 alleles showing the most associated TCRs and HLA-C alleles showing the fewest. A few of the identified cytomegalovirus-associated TCR beta chains were confirmed in vitro to be specific for cytomegalovirus antigens. The classifier was reported to diagnose cytomegalovirus status with high specificity and sensitivity in both the original and validation cohorts. The authors suggested that the approach could potentially be generalized to other disease states and immunological phenotypes. When HLA alleles, especially DR and DQ, strongly co-occurred, attributing TCR associations to individual alleles was difficult. A total of about 180 TCR beta chains were listed by the study as associated with cytomegalovirus. The only immune exposure information available for the cohort was CMV serostatus. In a later analysis, HLA-associated TCR beta chains showed more clonal expansion and lower generation probabilities than non-associated chains that were equally common. HLA typing was unavailable for some donors at each locus, so association tests used only the typed subset. Some IMGT-functional V segments, including TRBV6-2 and TRBV6-3, could not be distinguished by the 87-base-pair reads and were therefore excluded. A later analysis found that most CMV-associated TCR beta chains appeared HLA-restricted, with HLA associations seemingly driven largely by CMV exposure.

Turning to this clone: Its antigen specificity is not known.

Taken from the germline V gene (reference sequence), the CDR1 and CDR2 loops are MNHNY and SVGAGI. Its CDR3 holds 16 amino acids, cysteine through phenylalanine. Only the CDR3 DNA is retained, 48 bases long and in frame from the first base. Trimming removed 2 bases from V and 2 bases from J; the gene matches leave 4 bases unexplained. The sequenced sample consisted of PBMCs. The chain is assembled from TRBV6-6 and TRBJ2-7; TRBD2 matches 12 bases in the middle. This sequence originates from a woman in her thirties or forties in good health and CMV-seronegative. The CDR3 reads CASSYLAGGPAYEQYF. The DNA sequence is given as TGTGCCAGCAGTTACCTAGCGGGAGGGCCCGCCTACGAGCAGTACTTC.